The 9 T cell receptor beta chains listed next were all sequenced from one sample in a study of blood T cell repertoires in COVID-19. Only in-frame clones appear in the TCRdb table, and some are missing; sequencing was by immunoSEQ multiplex PCR. The sample consists of almost 200,000 clones, roughly 90% of them appearing once. Sample: PBMCs or T cells enriched from blood (not recorded which). The origin of the receptors is a woman under 30 who had recovered from COVID-19.

The V call is TRBV13, the J call TRBJ2-7; 7 bases are a match to TRBD1. The CDR3 is made up of 14 amino acids. Germline values: CDR1 PRHDT, CDR2 FYEKMQ (reference sequence). V lost 5 bases and J lost 2; bases outside the gene matches: 6. CDR3 residues: CASSIRDRTYEQYF. As DNA, the CDR3 is TGTGCCAGCAGCATCCGGGACAGAACCTACGAGCAGTACTTC.

J is TRBJ1-5 and V is TRBV5-5, with TRBD1 matching over 7 bases. Trimming at V came to 1 base and at J to 8 bases, leaving 6 bases not matched to a gene. The CDR3 covers 14 residues. CDR1 and CDR2 (germline): SGHKS, YYEKEE (reference sequence). In DNA, the CDR3 is TGTGCCAGCAGCTTGTCAGGGGGAATGGAGCCCCAGCATTTT. Amino acid sequence: CASSLSGGMEPQHF.

The chain has TRBV29-1 and TRBJ2-7; tentatively, D is TRBD2 (6 bases). This CDR3 spans 15 amino acids. Germline values: CDR1 SQVTM, CDR2 ANQGSEA. Trimming pared 5 bases from V and 0 bases from J, leaving 17 bases between. CDR3 in amino acids: CSVRTGTVSSYEQYF. Here the CDR3 DNA reads TGCAGCGTTCGTACCGGGACTGTAAGCTCCTACGAGCAGTACTTC.

The chain is built from TRBV11-2 and TRBJ2-7; the match to TRBD1 covers 7 bases. Trimming at V came to 5 bases and at J to 6 bases, leaving 16 bases not matched to a gene. CDR3 length: 16 residues. Germline CDR1 and CDR2: SGHAT and FQNNGV. CDR3 amino acids: CASSPPTGSGLSEQYF. The CDR3 DNA follows: TGTGCCAGCAGCCCCCCGACAGGGTCAGGACTCAGCGAGCAGTACTTC.

The chain uses TRBV5-1 and TRBJ2-5, with 8 positions matching TRBD1. The V segment lost 3 bases and the J segment 5 bases; nucleotides outside the gene matches: 9. Per the germline V gene, CDR1 is SGHRS and CDR2 is YFSETQ. The CDR3 sequence is 15 residues long. CDR3 nucleotides: TGCGCCAGCAGCTCAGATGGGACAGGCGAGGAGACCCAGTACTTC. It codes for CASSSDGTGEETQYF.

The rearrangement joins TRBV19 to TRBJ1-2; D gene ambiguous. V gave up 3 bases and J gave up 4 bases, with 12 bases separating them. CDR1 is LNHDA, CDR2 SQIVND, per germline (reference sequence). The CDR3 totals 14 residues. CDR3 sequence: CASSMRGISYGYTF. The CDR3 DNA follows: TGTGCCAGTAGTATGAGAGGGATATCCTATGGCTACACCTTC.

The chain is built from TRBV5-1 and TRBJ2-1; perhaps TRBD2 as D (6 bases). Per germline, CDR1 SGHRS and CDR2 YFSETQ. V shed 6 bases and J shed 2 bases, with 12 bases lying between them. This CDR3 has 14 residues. As DNA, the CDR3 is TGCGCCAGCACCCAGAGGGAGGCCTACAATGAGCAGTTCTTC. Translating gives CASTQREAYNEQFF.

The V and J genes are TRBV7-9 and TRBJ2-5, with D maybe TRBD2 (5 bases). CDR3 length: 14 residues. The germline V gene encodes CDR1 SEHNR and CDR2 FQNEAQ (reference sequence). Trimming took off 4 bases at V and 5 bases at J, with 14 bases between the two ends. This CDR3 is CASSSAGVGETQYF. DNA of the CDR3: TGTGCCAGCAGCTCGGCCGGGGTCGGGGAGACCCAGTACTTC.

This sequence joins TRBV6-5 and TRBJ2-2, with 7 bases identical to TRBD1. Germline trimming cut 6 bases from V and 2 bases from J; bases unmatched to any gene: 3. This CDR3 region has 14 residues. Looked up from germline, CDR1 is MNHEY and CDR2 is SVGAGI. This CDR3 is CASSNRGNTGELFF. The CDR3 DNA follows: TGTGCCAGCAGCAACAGGGGTAACACCGGGGAGCTGTTTTTT.